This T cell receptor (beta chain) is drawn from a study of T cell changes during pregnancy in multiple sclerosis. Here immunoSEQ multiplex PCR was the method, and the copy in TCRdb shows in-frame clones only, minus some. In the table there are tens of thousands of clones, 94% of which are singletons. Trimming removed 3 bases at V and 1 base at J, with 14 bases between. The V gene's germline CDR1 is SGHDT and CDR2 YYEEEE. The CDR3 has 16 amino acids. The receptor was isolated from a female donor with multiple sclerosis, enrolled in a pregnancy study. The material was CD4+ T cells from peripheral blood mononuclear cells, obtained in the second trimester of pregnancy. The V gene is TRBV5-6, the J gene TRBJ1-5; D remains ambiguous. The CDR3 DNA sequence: TGTGCCAGCAGCTCGGCCCCAGGATACAGCAATCAGCCCCAGCATTTT. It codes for CASSSAPGYSNQPQHF.